Below are 14 T cell receptor beta chains sequenced from a single sample in a study of blood T cell repertoires in COVID-19. Using immunoSEQ multiplex PCR, the repertoire was profiled, and TCRdb retains in-frame clones only, with some absent. The top ten clones hold 0.7% to 0.9% of a sample with approximately 270,000 clones, around 89% of them seen once. Sequenced: peripheral blood. Source of these receptors: a young man with acute or convalescent COVID-19.

This chain connects TRBV27 to TRBJ2-3, with 8 bases matching TRBD2. This CDR3 region has 14 residues. With 6 bases clipped from V and 6 bases from J, the junction kept 8 bases outside the gene matches. Germline loops: CDR1 MNHEY, CDR2 SMNVEV (reference sequence). The CDR3 DNA reads as TGTGCCAGCAGGCCGAGCGGGGGAGGGGATACGCAGTATTTT. This gives the protein CASRPSGGGDTQYF.

The gene calls are TRBV30 and TRBJ2-1; TRBD2 aligns across 8 bases. Per the germline V gene, CDR1 is GTSNPN and CDR2 is SVGIG (reference sequence). The junction had 3 bases not matched to a gene; V was cut back by 3 bases and J by 2 bases. This CDR3 contains 14 residues. The CDR3 region is CAWRTGGPYNEQFF. Here the CDR3 DNA reads TGTGCCTGGAGGACGGGAGGGCCCTACAATGAGCAGTTCTTC.

The chain has TRBV28 and TRBJ1-1, with no clear D. CDR1 and CDR2 from the germline V gene are MDHEN and SYDVKM. Trimming shortened V by 7 bases and J by 0 bases, and 3 bases separated the two germline ends. The CDR3 contains 11 residues. The CDR3 sequence is CASTVNTEAFF. The CDR3 DNA reads as TGTGCCAGCACGGTGAACACTGAAGCTTTCTTT.

This sequence joins TRBV5-1 and TRBJ2-1; D uncertain. The CDR3 is 11 residues long. V lost 4 bases and J 8 bases, leaving 7 bases between the germline ends. Germline CDR1 is SGHRS and CDR2 is YFSETQ. CDR3 nucleotide sequence: TGCGCCAGCAGCGCGATTTATGAGCAGTTCTTC. It specifies CASSAIYEQFF.

The rearrangement joins TRBV5-1 to TRBJ2-5, with 12 bases identical to TRBD2. Per germline, CDR1 SGHRS and CDR2 YFSETQ. The CDR3 consists of 15 residues. J gave up 2 bases and V 4 bases, and 3 bases lay outside the gene matches. As DNA, the CDR3 is TGCGCCAGCAGCACTAGCGGGGGGCATCAAGAGACCCAGTACTTC. Translating gives CASSTSGGHQETQYF.

The J gene is TRBJ2-3, the V gene TRBV9, with D perhaps TRBD1 (5 bases). The length of the CDR3 is 14 residues. V gave up 3 bases and J gave up 6 bases, with 14 bases separating them. Germline CDR1 reads SGDLS; CDR2 reads YYNGEE. The CDR3: CASSASTVLDTQYF. As DNA, the CDR3 is TGTGCCAGCAGCGCCTCGACAGTTCTGGATACGCAGTATTTT.

The chain recombines TRBV30 with TRBJ1-2; 7 bases align to TRBD1. This CDR3 has 15 residues. Germline loops: CDR1 GTSNPN, CDR2 SVGIG (reference sequence). Trimming removed 7 bases from V and 1 base from J; junction bases left unmatched: 12. Here the CDR3 reads CAYTGDSTINYGYTF. CDR3 in DNA: TGTGCCTACACCGGGGACAGCACGATTAACTATGGCTACACCTTC.

This chain connects TRBV5-1 to TRBJ2-1, with 7 bases fitting TRBD2. The V and J ends lost 1 base and 4 bases, in that order; junction bases with no gene match: 11. CDR3 length: 17 residues. Germline lookup yields CDR1 SGHRS and CDR2 YFSETQ. The DNA for the CDR3 is TGCGCCAGCAGCTTGACGGATGACGGGGGGATTTACAATGAGCAGTTCTTC. This encodes CASSLTDDGGIYNEQFF.

In regard to this clone: Compared with germline, one end of the junction differs, possibly owing to a read error. V is TRBV10-2 and J is TRBJ1-2; D is perhaps TRBD1 (5 bases). Germline-derived CDR1 and CDR2 are WSHSY and SAAADI. CDR3 size: 15 residues. The CDR3 DNA reads TGCACCAGCAGTGAGTCGGGGGGAAACAGATATGGCTACACCTTC. This codes for CTSSESGGNRYGYTF.

V usage is TRBV28 and J usage is TRBJ1-3, with D unresolved. Germline-derived CDR1 and CDR2 are MDHEN and SYDVKM. The V and J ends lost 2 bases and 5 bases respectively, with 10 bases between them. The CDR3 has 14 amino acids. CDR3 nucleotides: TGTGCCAGCAGTTTACGGCAGGCAAGAAACACCATATATTTT. Amino acid sequence: CASSLRQARNTIYF.

The chain links TRBV2 to TRBJ1-2; D unclear. The length of the CDR3 is 12 residues. CDR1 is SNHLY and CDR2 is FYNNEI in the germline V gene. V was shortened by 11 bases and J by 8 bases, with 18 bases between the two germline ends. CDR3 coding DNA: TGTGCCGGTGGGGAGGTTGAGTACGGCTACACCTTC. Translated, it gives CAGGEVEYGYTF.

The chain carries TRBV5-5 and TRBJ2-3, with 7 bases that match TRBD2. CDR1 is SGHKS and CDR2 is YYEKEE in the germline V gene (reference sequence). The CDR3 is 12 residues long. Trimming at V came to 2 bases and at J to 10 bases, leaving 4 bases not matched to a gene. The CDR3, as DNA: TGTGCCAGCAGCTTCCCTAGCGGCGCGCAGTATTTT. Encoded protein: CASSFPSGAQYF.

The chain has TRBV7-2 and TRBJ2-2; 8 bases agree with TRBD1. CDR3 size: 17 residues. V lost 5 bases and J lost 6; bases outside the gene matches: 14. Germline V gives CDR1 SGHTA, CDR2 FQGNSA. The CDR3 is CASSRDRLFGYSGELFF. In nucleotides, the CDR3 is TGTGCCAGCAGCCGGGACAGGCTGTTTGGATATTCCGGGGAGCTGTTTTTT.

The rearrangement uses TRBV14 and TRBJ2-1, with D possibly matching TRBD1 (6 bases). The CDR3 is 13 residues long. Between the trimmed V and J ends, which lost 1 base and 9 bases, there was a span of 10 bases. In germline, CDR1 is SGHDN, CDR2 FVKESK. The DNA of the CDR3 is TGTGCCAGCAGCCAAGTACAGGGCGGTGAGCAGTTCTTC. It encodes CASSQVQGGEQFF.